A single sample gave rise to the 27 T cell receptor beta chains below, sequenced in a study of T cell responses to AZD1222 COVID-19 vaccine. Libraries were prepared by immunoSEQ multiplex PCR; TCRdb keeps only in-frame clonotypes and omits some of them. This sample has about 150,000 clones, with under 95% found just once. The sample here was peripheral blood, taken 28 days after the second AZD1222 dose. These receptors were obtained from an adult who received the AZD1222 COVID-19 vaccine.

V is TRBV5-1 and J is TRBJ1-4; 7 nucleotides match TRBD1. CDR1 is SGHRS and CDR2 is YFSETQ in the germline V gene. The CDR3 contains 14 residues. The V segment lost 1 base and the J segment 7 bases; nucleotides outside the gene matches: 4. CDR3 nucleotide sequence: TGCGCCAGCAGCTTGAGGGCAGGGGGTGAAAAACTGTTTTTT. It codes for CASSLRAGGEKLFF.

The CDR3 sequence: CASSQAAYGYTF. CDR3 DNA sequence: TGTGCCAGCAGCCAAGCAGCTTATGGCTACACCTTC. The chain carries TRBV3-1 (or the pseudogene TRBV3-2) and TRBJ1-2; no reliable D call. The germline V gene has CDR1 LGHDT and CDR2 YNNKEL (reference sequence). CDR3 size: 12 residues. The V end lost 1 base, the J end lost 5 bases, and 5 bases lay between the germline ends.

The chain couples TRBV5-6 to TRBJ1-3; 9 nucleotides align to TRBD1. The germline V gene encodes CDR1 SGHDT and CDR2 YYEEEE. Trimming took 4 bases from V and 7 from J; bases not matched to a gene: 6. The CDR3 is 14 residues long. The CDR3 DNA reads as TGTGCCAGCAGCCTCCGGGACAGGGCGAACACCATATATTTT. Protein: CASSLRDRANTIYF.

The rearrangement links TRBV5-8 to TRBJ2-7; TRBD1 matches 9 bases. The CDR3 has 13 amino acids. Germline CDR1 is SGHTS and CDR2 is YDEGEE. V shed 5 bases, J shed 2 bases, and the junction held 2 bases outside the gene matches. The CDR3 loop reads CASRRQGAYEQYF. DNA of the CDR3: TGTGCCAGCAGGCGACAGGGGGCCTACGAGCAGTACTTC.

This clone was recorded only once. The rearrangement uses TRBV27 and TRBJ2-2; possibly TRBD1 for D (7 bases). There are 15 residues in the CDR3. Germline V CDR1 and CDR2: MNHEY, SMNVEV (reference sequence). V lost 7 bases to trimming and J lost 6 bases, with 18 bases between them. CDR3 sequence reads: CASTPGAGGSGELFF. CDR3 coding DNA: TGTGCCAGCACCCCGGGGGCAGGGGGGTCCGGGGAGCTGTTTTTT.

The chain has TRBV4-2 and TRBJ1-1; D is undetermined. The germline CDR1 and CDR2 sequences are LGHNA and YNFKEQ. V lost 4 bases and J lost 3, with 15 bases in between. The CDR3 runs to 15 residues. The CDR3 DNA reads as TGTGCCAGCAGCCCCCAGAGGGAACCCTACACTGAAGCTTTCTTT. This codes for CASSPQREPYTEAFF.

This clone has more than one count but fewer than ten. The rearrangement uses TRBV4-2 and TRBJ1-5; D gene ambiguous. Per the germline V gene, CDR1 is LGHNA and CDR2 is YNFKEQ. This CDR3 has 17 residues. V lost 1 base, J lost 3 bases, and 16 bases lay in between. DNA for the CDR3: TGTGCCAGCAGCCAAGCCTTATCCGGGTTGGCCAATCAGCCCCAGCATTTT. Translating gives CASSQALSGLANQPQHF.

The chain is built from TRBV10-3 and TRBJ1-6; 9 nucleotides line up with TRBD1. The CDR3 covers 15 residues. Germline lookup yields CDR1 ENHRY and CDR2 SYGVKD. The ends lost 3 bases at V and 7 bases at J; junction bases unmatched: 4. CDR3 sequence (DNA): TGTGCCATCAGTGACGACAGGGGGACCAATTCACCCCTCCACTTT. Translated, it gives CAISDDRGTNSPLHF.

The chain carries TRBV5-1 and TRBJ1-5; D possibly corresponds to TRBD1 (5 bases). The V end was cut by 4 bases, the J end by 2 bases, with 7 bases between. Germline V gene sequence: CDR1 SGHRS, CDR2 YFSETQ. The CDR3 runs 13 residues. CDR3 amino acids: CASSGGGNQPQHF. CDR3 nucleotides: TGCGCCAGCAGCGGGGGGGGCAATCAGCCCCAGCATTTT.

Written as DNA, the CDR3 is TGTGCCAGCAGCCAAGATCGGCTAGCGGGGAATAATGAGCAGTTCTTC. Encoded protein: CASSQDRLAGNNEQFF. The V and J genes are TRBV3-1 (or the pseudogene TRBV3-2) and TRBJ2-1, with 9 bases that match TRBD2. This CDR3 has 16 amino acids. Trimming cost V 0 bases and J 7 bases; bases outside gene matches: 7. The germline V gene encodes CDR1 LGHDT and CDR2 YNNKEL (reference sequence).

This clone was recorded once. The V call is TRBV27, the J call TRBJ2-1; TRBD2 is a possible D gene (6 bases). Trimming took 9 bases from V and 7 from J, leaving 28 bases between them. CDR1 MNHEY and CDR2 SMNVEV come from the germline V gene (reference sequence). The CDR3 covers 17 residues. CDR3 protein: CASLHDPPGGPRNEQFF. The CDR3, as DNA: TGTGCCAGTCTACATGACCCCCCAGGAGGGCCGAGAAATGAGCAGTTCTTC.

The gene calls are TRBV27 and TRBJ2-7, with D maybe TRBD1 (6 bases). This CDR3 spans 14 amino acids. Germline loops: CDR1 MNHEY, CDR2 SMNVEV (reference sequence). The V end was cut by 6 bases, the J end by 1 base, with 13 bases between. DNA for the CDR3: TGTGCCAGCAGCTCAAACAGGGTTTCCTACGAGCAGTACTTC. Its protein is CASSSNRVSYEQYF.

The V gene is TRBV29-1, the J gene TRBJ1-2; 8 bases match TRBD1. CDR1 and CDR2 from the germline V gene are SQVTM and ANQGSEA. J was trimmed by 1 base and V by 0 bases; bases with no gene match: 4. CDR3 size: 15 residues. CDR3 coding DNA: TGCAGCGTTGAAGAGGCGGACAGGGTTAACTATGGCTACACCTTC. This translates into CSVEEADRVNYGYTF.

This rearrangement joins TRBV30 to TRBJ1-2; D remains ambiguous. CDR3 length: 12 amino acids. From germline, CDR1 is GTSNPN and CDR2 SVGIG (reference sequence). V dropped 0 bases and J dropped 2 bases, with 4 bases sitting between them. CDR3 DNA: TGTGCCTGGAGTGTACAGAACTATGGCTACACCTTC. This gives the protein CAWSVQNYGYTF.

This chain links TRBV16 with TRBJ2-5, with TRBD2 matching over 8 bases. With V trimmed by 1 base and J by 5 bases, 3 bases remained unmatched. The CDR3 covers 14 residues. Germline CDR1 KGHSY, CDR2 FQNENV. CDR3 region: CASSQYTGGETQYF. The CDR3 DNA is TGTGCCAGCAGCCAATACACGGGAGGGGAGACCCAGTACTTC. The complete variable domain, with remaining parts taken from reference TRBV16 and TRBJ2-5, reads GEEVAQTPKHLVRGEGQKAKLYCAPIKGHSYVFWYQQVLKNEFKFLISFQNENVFDETGMPKERFSAKCLPNSPCSLEIQATKLEDSAVYFCASSQYTGGETQYFGPGTRLLVL.

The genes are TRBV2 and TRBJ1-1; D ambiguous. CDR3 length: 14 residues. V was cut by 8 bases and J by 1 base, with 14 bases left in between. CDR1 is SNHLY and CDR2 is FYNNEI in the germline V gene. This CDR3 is CASGGRAQNTEAFF. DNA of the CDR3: TGTGCCAGCGGAGGACGGGCACAGAACACTGAAGCTTTCTTT.

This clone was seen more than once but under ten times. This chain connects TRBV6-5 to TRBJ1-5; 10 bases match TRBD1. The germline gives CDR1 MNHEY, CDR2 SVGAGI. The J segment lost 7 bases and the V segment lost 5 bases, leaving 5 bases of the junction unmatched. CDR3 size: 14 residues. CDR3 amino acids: CASSPPDRGQPQHF. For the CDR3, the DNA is TGTGCCAGCAGTCCCCCGGACAGGGGGCAGCCCCAGCATTTT.

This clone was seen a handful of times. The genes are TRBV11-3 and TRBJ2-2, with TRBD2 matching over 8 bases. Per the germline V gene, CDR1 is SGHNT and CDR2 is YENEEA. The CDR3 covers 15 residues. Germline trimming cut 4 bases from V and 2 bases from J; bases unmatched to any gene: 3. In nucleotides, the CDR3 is TGTGCCAGCAGCTCCGGGGGGGGCAACACCGGGGAGCTGTTTTTT. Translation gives CASSSGGGNTGELFF.

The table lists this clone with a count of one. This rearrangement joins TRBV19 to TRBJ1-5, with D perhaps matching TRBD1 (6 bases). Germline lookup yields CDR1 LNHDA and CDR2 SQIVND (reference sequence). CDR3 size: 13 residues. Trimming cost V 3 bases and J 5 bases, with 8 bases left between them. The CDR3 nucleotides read TGTGCCAGTAGTATTGGGGGGCATCAGCCCCAGCATTTT. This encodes CASSIGGHQPQHF.

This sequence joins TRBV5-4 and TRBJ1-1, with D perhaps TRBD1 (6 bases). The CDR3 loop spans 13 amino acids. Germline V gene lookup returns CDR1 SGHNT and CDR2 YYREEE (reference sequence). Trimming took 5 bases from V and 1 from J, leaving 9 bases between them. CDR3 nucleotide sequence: TGTGCCAGCAGGAACAGGGAGAACACTGAAGCTTTCTTT. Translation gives CASRNRENTEAFF. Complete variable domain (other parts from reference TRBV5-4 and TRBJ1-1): ETGVTQSPTHLIKTRGQQVTLRCSSQSGHNTVSWYQQALGQGPQFIFQYYREEENGRGNFPPRFSGLQFPNYSSELNVNALELDDSALYLCASRNRENTEAFFGQGTRLTVV.

This CDR3 reads CSASRGARNTEAFF. The CDR3 nucleotides read TGCAGTGCTAGTAGGGGGGCCCGGAACACTGAAGCTTTCTTT. This rearrangement joins TRBV20-1 to TRBJ1-1, with D possibly TRBD1 on 6 matching bases. The germline V gene has CDR1 DFQATT and CDR2 SNEGSKA (reference sequence). The CDR3 length is 14 residues. The V end lost 3 bases, the J end lost 1 base, and 12 bases lay between the germline ends.

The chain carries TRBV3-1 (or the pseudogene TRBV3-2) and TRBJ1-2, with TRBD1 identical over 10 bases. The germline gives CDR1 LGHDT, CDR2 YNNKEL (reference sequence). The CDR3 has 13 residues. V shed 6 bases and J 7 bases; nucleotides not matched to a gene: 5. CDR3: CASSLTGGGGYTF. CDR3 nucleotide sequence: TGTGCCAGCAGTCTGACAGGGGGCGGTGGCTACACCTTC.

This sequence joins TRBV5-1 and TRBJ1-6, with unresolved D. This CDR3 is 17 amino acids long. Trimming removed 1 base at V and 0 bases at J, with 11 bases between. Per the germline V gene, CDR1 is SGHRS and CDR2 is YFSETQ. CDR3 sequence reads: CASSLKGSSSYNSPLHF. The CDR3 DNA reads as TGCGCCAGCAGCTTGAAGGGCTCCAGCTCCTATAATTCACCCCTCCACTTT.

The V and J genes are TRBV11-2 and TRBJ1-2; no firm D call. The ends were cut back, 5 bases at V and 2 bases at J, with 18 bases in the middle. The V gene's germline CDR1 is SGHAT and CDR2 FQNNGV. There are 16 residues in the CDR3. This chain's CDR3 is CASSPTQQLPNYGYTF. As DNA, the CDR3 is TGTGCCAGCAGCCCGACACAACAGTTACCAAACTATGGCTACACCTTC. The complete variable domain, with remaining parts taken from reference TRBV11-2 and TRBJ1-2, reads EAGVAQSPRYKIIEKRQSVAFWCNPISGHATLYWYQQILGQGPKLLIQFQNNGVVDDSQLPKDRFSAERLKGVDSTLKIQPAKLEDSAVYLCASSPTQQLPNYGYTFGSGTRLTVV.

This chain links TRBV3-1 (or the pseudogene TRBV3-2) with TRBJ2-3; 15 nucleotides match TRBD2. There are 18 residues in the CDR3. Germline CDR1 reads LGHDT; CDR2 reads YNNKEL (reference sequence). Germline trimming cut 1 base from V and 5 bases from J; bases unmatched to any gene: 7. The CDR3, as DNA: TGTGCCAGCAGCCAAGGGGGACTAGCGGGAGGTCGTGTAGATACGCAGTATTTT. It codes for CASSQGGLAGGRVDTQYF.

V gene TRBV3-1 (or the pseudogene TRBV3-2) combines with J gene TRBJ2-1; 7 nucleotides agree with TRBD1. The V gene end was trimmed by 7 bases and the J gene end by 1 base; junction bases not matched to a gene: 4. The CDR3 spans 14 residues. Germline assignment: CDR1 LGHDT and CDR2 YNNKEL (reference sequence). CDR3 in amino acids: CASKRTGSYNEQFF. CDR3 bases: TGTGCCAGCAAAAGGACAGGTTCCTACAATGAGCAGTTCTTC.

Here the CDR3 DNA reads TGCGCCAGCAGCCCATCCGGGACGGAAGTCTACGAGCAGTACTTC. It is translated as CASSPSGTEVYEQYF. V gene TRBV5-1 combines with J gene TRBJ2-7; D assignment may be TRBD1 or TRBD2 (5 bases each). This CDR3 is 15 amino acids long. Germline assignment: CDR1 SGHRS and CDR2 YFSETQ. Trimming left V 4 bases short and J 3 bases short, with 17 bases between.